What follows describes a single TCR beta chain. The antigen remains unidentified. Germline loops: CDR1 MNHNS, CDR2 SASEGT. Trimming took 4 bases from V and 7 from J; bases not matched to a gene: 3. The CDR3 is made up of 12 amino acids. This entry belongs to a study of Graves' ophthalmopathy and Graves' hyperthyroidism. Among the hyperthyroidism patients, all were newly diagnosed, aged 18 to 65, with under 2 months' duration. Amplified material comprised TCR beta CDR3 regions derived from RNA transcripts. First-round RT-PCR relied on HTBI primers, and a second-round multiplex PCR came next. TCRdb redid the calling of the multiplex PCR reads with MiXCR, one entry per CDR3 protein. In the table there are roughly 400,000 distinct CDR3 sequences, roughly 15% of which are singletons. General study points: Prediction of ophthalmopathy progression reached about 71% sensitivity and 72% to 75% specificity.

The TCR was taken from an adult woman with stable Graves' hyperthyroidism. V is TRBV6-1 and J is TRBJ1-2; 7 nucleotides align to TRBD1. The source material was peripheral blood. The DNA of the CDR3 is TGTGCCAGCAGTGCCACAGGGGTTGGCTACACCTTC. Protein sequence: CASSATGVGYTF.